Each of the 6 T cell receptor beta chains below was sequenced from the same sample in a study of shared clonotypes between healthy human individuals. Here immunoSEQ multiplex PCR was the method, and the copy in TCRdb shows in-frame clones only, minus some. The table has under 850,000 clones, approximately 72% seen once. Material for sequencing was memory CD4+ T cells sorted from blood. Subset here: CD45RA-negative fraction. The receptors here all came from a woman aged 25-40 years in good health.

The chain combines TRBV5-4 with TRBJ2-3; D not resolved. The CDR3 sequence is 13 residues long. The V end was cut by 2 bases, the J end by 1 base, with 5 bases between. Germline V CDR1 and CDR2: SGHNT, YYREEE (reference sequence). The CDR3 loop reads CASSLHRTDTQYF. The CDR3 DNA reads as TGTGCCAGCAGCTTACACCGCACAGATACGCAGTATTTT.

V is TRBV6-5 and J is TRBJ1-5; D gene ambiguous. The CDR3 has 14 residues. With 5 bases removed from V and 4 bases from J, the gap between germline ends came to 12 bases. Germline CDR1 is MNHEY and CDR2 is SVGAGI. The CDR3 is CASSVSGSNQPQHF. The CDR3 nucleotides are TGTGCCAGCAGTGTTTCAGGTTCGAATCAGCCCCAGCATTTT.

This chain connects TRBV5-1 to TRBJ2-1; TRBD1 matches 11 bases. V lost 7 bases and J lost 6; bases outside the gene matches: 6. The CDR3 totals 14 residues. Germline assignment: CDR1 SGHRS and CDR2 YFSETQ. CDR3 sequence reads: CASLRGTGGNEQFF. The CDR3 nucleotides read TGCGCCAGCCTACGTGGGACAGGGGGCAATGAGCAGTTCTTC.

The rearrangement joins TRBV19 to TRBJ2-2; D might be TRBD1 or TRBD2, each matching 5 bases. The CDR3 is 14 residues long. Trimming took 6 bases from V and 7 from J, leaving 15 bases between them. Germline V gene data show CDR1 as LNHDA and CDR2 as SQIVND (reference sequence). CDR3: CASSLGTGGGELFF. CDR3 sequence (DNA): TGTGCCAGTAGCTTAGGGACGGGCGGCGGGGAGCTGTTTTTT. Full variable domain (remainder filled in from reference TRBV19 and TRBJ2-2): DGGITQSPKYLFRKEGQNVTLSCEQNLNHDAMYWYRQDPGQGLRLIYYSQIVNDFQKGDIAEGYSVSREKKESFPLTVTSAQKNPTAFYLCASSLGTGGGELFFGEGSRLTVL.

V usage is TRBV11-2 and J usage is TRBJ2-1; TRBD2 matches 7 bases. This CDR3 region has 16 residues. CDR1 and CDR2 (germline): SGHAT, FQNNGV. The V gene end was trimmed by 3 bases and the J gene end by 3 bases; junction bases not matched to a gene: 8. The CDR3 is CASSLLWEGRYNEQFF. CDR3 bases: TGTGCCAGCAGCTTGTTGTGGGAGGGCCGCTACAATGAGCAGTTCTTC.

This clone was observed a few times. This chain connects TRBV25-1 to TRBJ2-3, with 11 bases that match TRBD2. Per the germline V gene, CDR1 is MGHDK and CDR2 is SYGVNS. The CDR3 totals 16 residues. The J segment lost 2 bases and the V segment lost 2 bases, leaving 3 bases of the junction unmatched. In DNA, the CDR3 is TGTGCCAGCAGTGAACCGGGACTAGCGGCCACAGATACGCAGTATTTT. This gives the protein CASSEPGLAATDTQYF.